The 7 T cell receptor beta chains listed next were all sequenced from one sample in a study of T cell responses to AZD1222 COVID-19 vaccine. Using immunoSEQ multiplex PCR, the repertoire was profiled, and TCRdb retains in-frame clones only, with some absent. The sample has 150,000 to 200,000 clones, 92% seen once. The sequences come from peripheral blood, collected on day 0 of MenACWY control vaccination. The source is an adult in good health.

The V call is TRBV10-3, the J call TRBJ2-5; possible D gene TRBD2, 6 bases. The CDR3 is made up of 13 amino acids. Deletions cut 3 bases from V and 4 bases from J, with 9 bases between. The V gene's germline CDR1 is ENHRY and CDR2 SYGVKD. CDR3 nucleotide sequence: TGTGCCATCAGTGACGGGGGTGGAGAGACCCAGTACTTC. This encodes CAISDGGGETQYF.

This chain connects TRBV7-3 to TRBJ1-4; D is uncertain. The CDR3 has 15 amino acids. V gave up 5 bases and J gave up 5 bases, with 15 bases separating them. Per the germline V gene, CDR1 is SGHTA and CDR2 is FQGTGA. CDR3 nucleotides: TGTGCCAGCAGCCCGAGGAAGGGCCCGAATGAAAAACTGTTTTTT. Translation: CASSPRKGPNEKLFF.

The chain combines TRBV7-6 with TRBJ2-7, with D tentatively TRBD1 or TRBD2 (6 bases each). CDR3 length: 15 residues. V shed 1 base and J shed 3 bases, with 13 bases lying between them. Germline CDR1 and CDR2: SGHVS and FNYEAQ. The CDR3 is CASSLGGTLDYEQYF. As DNA, the CDR3 is TGTGCCAGCAGCTTAGGCGGGACACTTGACTACGAGCAGTACTTC.

The chain joins TRBV10-3 to TRBJ2-1; tentatively, D is TRBD2 (5 bases). The CDR3 is 13 amino acids. Between the trimmed V and J ends, which lost 3 bases and 5 bases, there was a span of 8 bases. The germline gives CDR1 ENHRY, CDR2 SYGVKD. The CDR3 here is CAISDGLDNEQFF. CDR3 in DNA: TGTGCCATCAGTGACGGACTCGACAATGAGCAGTTCTTC.

This rearrangement joins TRBV7-6 to TRBJ2-2, with 12 positions matching TRBD2. The trim removed 6 bases at V and 5 bases at J, leaving 4 bases unmatched. The CDR3 is 15 amino acids. Germline V lookup: CDR1 SGHVS, CDR2 FNYEAQ. This CDR3 reads CASSRTSGITGELFF. The CDR3 region has the DNA TGTGCCAGCAGTCGGACTAGCGGGATTACCGGGGAGCTGTTTTTT.

This clone was observed a single time. The chain has TRBV7-2 and TRBJ2-5; no clear D. The germline V and J ends were trimmed by 5 bases and 2 bases, with 3 bases remaining between them. CDR3 length: 11 residues. The germline CDR1 and CDR2 sequences are SGHTA and FQGNSA. The CDR3 DNA sequence: TGTGCCAGCAGCGTTCAAGAGACCCAGTACTTC. It translates to CASSVQETQYF. The entire variable domain, with the rest obtained from reference TRBV7-2 and TRBJ2-5, is as follows: GAGVSQSPSNKVTEKGKDVELRCDPISGHTALYWYRQSLGQGLEFLIYFQGNSAPDKSGLPSDRFSAERTGGSVSTLTIQRTQQEDSAVYLCASSVQETQYFGPGTRLLVL.

The chain couples TRBV7-2 to TRBJ2-3; a possible D gene is TRBD2 (5 bases). CDR3 length: 16 amino acids. Per germline, CDR1 SGHTA and CDR2 FQGNSA. V was clipped by 1 base and J by 4 bases, with 15 bases between them. Here the CDR3 DNA reads TGTGCCAGCAGCTTAGTGAGTAGCGCGACTGCAGATACGCAGTATTTT. Amino acids: CASSLVSSATADTQYF.